This T cell receptor (beta chain) was identified during a study of regulatory T cells in long-lasting Graves disease. General study results and limits: The TCR repertoire of persistent Graves' patients was less diverse than that of newly diagnosed ones. TRBV28, TRBJ1-2 and TRBJ2-5 were segments that persistent disease favored.

Time point here: persistent/refractory GD, antithyroid drugs over 5 years with positive TRAb. Preparation of the TCR library used RNA extracted from PBMCs. Patients hailed from an endocrinology department in Xi'an, China. Roughly 9 milliliters of peripheral blood went into EDTA tubes. This clonotype was seen more than once but under ten times. Its antigen is not identified. Germline values: CDR1 KGHDR, CDR2 SFDVKD. CDR3 length equals 15 residues. Deletions cut 0 bases from V and 2 bases from J, with 6 bases between. Arm-PCR of CDR3 regions with iRepertoire HTBI primers generated TCR beta libraries. TCRdb called the multiplex PCR reads again in MiXCR, with one record for every CDR3 protein. The table lists 350,000 to 500,000 distinct CDR3 sequences, 21% of them singletons.

Sample: peripheral blood mononuclear cells (PBMCs), taken when the disease was refractory, from a patient treated with antithyroid drugs. V gene TRBV24-1 combines with J gene TRBJ2-2; D uncertain. This TCR came from a female donor with Graves disease. CDR3 loop: CATSDLMGNTGELFF. The CDR3 DNA follows: TGTGCCACCAGTGATTTGATGGGAAACACCGGGGAGCTGTTTTTT.